This entry is about one T cell receptor beta chain. Sequenced by immunoSEQ multiplex PCR; TCRdb stores in-frame clones only, minus some. The repertoire consists of over 70,000 clones, with roughly nine tenths occurring once and the leading ten covering around 1.6%. The data derive from a study of T cell changes during pregnancy in multiple sclerosis. Germline CDR1 reads MGHRA; CDR2 reads YSYEKL. V was pared by 4 bases and J by 9 bases, with 14 bases of the junction left unmatched. The CDR3 length is 16 residues. This material consisted of peripheral blood, taken in the first trimester of pregnancy. This sequence originates from a female donor in good health, enrolled as a control in a pregnancy study. The V gene is TRBV4-1, the J gene TRBJ2-1; 8 nucleotides line up with TRBD2. CDR3 sequence (DNA): TGCGCCAGCAGCCCCATAGGGGATAGCGGGAAGGGTGAGCAGTTCTTC. Encoded protein: CASSPIGDSGKGEQFF.